The 27 T cell receptor beta chains listed next were all sequenced from one sample in a study of cytomegalovirus exposure and HLA in healthy donors. The PCR used 60 Vbeta and 13 Jbeta primers. Measured with immunoSEQ multiplex PCR; TCRdb has only the in-frame clones, and not every one. Of around 99,000 clones in the sample, roughly 70% were seen once. What was sequenced was PBMCs. The receptors come from a woman between 40 and 50 years old in good health and CMV-seropositive.

This clone was found once. V gene TRBV6-6 combines with J gene TRBJ2-4, with D unresolved. Germline V gene sequence: CDR1 MNHNY, CDR2 SVGAGI (reference sequence). The CDR3 covers 13 residues. Trimming pared 7 bases from V and 3 bases from J, leaving 10 bases between. CDR3 sequence (DNA): TGTGCCAGCAAAACACCGGGCAAAAACATTCAGTACTTC. This translates into CASKTPGKNIQYF.

V usage is TRBV4-2 and J usage is TRBJ2-4, with TRBD2 matching 7 bases. Germline CDR1 LGHNA, CDR2 YNFKEQ. The CDR3 runs to 16 residues. V gave up 4 bases and J gave up 0 bases; unmatched junction bases: 6. The CDR3 DNA is TGTGCCAGCAGCCCCCCGGGAGGAGCAGCCAAAAACATTCAGTACTTC. Protein: CASSPPGGAAKNIQYF.

Only one count was recorded for this clone. The chain is built from TRBV6-5 and TRBJ1-2; TRBD1 agrees at 8 bases. With V trimmed by 5 bases and J by 8 bases, 10 bases remained unmatched. This CDR3 spans 14 amino acids. Germline CDR1 is MNHEY and CDR2 is SVGAGI. The CDR3 loop reads CASSPNRGGRGYTF. The CDR3 DNA follows: TGTGCCAGCAGTCCGAACAGGGGGGGAAGGGGCTACACCTTC.

This chain joins TRBV4-2 and TRBJ2-5; 7 bases fit TRBD2. V shed 1 base, J shed 5 bases, and the junction held 7 bases outside the gene matches. CDR1 LGHNA and CDR2 YNFKEQ come from the germline V gene. This CDR3 region has 15 residues. The CDR3 region is CASSQANAGGETQYF. The CDR3 DNA sequence: TGTGCCAGCAGCCAAGCCAACGCCGGGGGGGAGACCCAGTACTTC.

This rearrangement joins TRBV15 to TRBJ2-5; 9 bases map to TRBD1. CDR3 length: 15 residues. Germline V CDR1 and CDR2: LNHNV, YYDKDF (reference sequence). The J segment lost 7 bases and the V segment lost 0 bases, leaving 6 bases of the junction unmatched. For the CDR3, the DNA is TGTGCCACCAGCAGAGATTCCAGGGGACAGGGGACCCAGTACTTC. Its protein is CATSRDSRGQGTQYF.

The rearrangement joins TRBV25-1 to TRBJ1-1; unclear D gene. This CDR3 has 13 amino acids. Per germline, CDR1 MGHDK and CDR2 SYGVNS. The V end was cut by 3 bases, the J end by 7 bases, with 12 bases between. CDR3 loop: CASSEGVNLEAFF. DNA of the CDR3: TGTGCCAGCAGTGAGGGAGTCAACCTTGAAGCTTTCTTT.

This clone occurred a few times. The chain couples TRBV11-1 to TRBJ2-2; possibly TRBD2 for D (6 bases). This CDR3 contains 13 residues. The V end was cut by 5 bases, the J end by 6 bases, with 10 bases between. CDR1 and CDR2 (germline): SGHAT, FQDESV (reference sequence). In DNA, the CDR3 is TGTGCCAGCAGCCCTACTAGCCCCGGGGAGCTGTTTTTT. It translates to CASSPTSPGELFF.

This chain uses TRBV5-1 with TRBJ1-6; 9 bases are shared with TRBD1. This CDR3 is 14 amino acids long. V lost 4 bases to trimming and J lost 9 bases; unmatched junction nucleotides: 5. CDR1 and CDR2 from the germline V gene are SGHRS and YFSETQ. In DNA form, the CDR3 reads TGCGCCAGCAGCCAGACAGGGGGGCGTTCACCCCTCCACTTT. Translation gives CASSQTGGRSPLHF.

The genes are TRBV7-9 and TRBJ1-1; D uncertain. Trimming cost V 8 bases and J 1 base, with 14 bases left between them. The CDR3 is 14 residues long. The V gene's germline CDR1 is SEHNR and CDR2 FQNEAQ (reference sequence). The CDR3 loop reads CASVGIHQNTEAFF. The CDR3, as DNA: TGTGCCAGCGTGGGCATCCACCAGAACACTGAAGCTTTCTTT.

This chain links TRBV30 with TRBJ1-4; D possibly corresponds to TRBD1 (6 bases). Germline V gene sequence: CDR1 GTSNPN, CDR2 SVGIG (reference sequence). Trimming removed 2 bases from V and 5 bases from J, with 12 bases in between. The CDR3 spans 14 residues. The DNA for the CDR3 is TGTGCCTGGAGTCCTGGACAGATGAATGAAAAACTGTTTTTT. Translating it yields CAWSPGQMNEKLFF.

This clone has just a few counts. The rearrangement joins TRBV6-5 to TRBJ1-6, with D possibly TRBD1 on 6 matching bases. This CDR3 has 15 residues. Germline values: CDR1 MNHEY, CDR2 SVGAGI. Trimming removed 6 bases at V and 8 bases at J, with 17 bases between. CDR3 region: CASRQGYDRYSPLHF. The DNA of the CDR3 is TGTGCCAGCAGGCAGGGGTACGACCGTTATTCACCCCTCCACTTT.

In regard to this clone: The sample carries other DNA sequences with the same CDR3. The V and J genes are TRBV27 and TRBJ2-1, with TRBD2 matching over 9 bases. There are 14 residues in the CDR3. Germline values: CDR1 MNHEY, CDR2 SMNVEV (reference sequence). V shed 2 bases and J 6 bases; nucleotides not matched to a gene: 2. CDR3 nucleotide sequence: TGTGCCAGCAGTTTAATGCGGGGGGGCAATGAGCAGTTCTTC. Translation gives CASSLMRGGNEQFF.

The V call is TRBV6-1, the J call TRBJ2-6, with 7 bases aligning to TRBD1. The ends lost 5 bases at V and 4 bases at J; junction bases unmatched: 2. Germline V gives CDR1 MNHNS, CDR2 SASEGT. CDR3 size: 14 residues. The CDR3 DNA follows: TGTGCCAGCAGTACAGGGGACGGGGCCAACGTCCTGACTTTC. It codes for CASSTGDGANVLTF.

This clone turned up a few times. This sample also contains other DNA sequences that code for the same CDR3. The V call is TRBV29-1, the J call TRBJ2-1, with TRBD1 matching over 7 bases. CDR1 and CDR2 from the germline V gene are SQVTM and ANQGSEA. The junction had 0 bases not matched to a gene; V was cut back by 1 base and J by 3 bases. The CDR3 is made up of 13 amino acids. Written as DNA, the CDR3 is TGCAGCGTTGAAGCAGGGGGCTACAATGAGCAGTTCTTC. Translated, it gives CSVEAGGYNEQFF.

The chain is built from TRBV4-3 and TRBJ2-1; a possible D gene is TRBD1 (5 bases). CDR1 and CDR2 from the germline V gene are LGHNA and YSLEER. V was shortened by 4 bases and J by 4 bases, with 11 bases between the two germline ends. The CDR3 has 14 residues. CDR3 sequence (DNA): TGCGCCAGCAGCCCCCGGCCAGGGTACAATGAGCAGTTCTTC. Protein sequence: CASSPRPGYNEQFF.

The V and J genes are TRBV5-6 and TRBJ1-2; 7 bases map to TRBD1. V lost 1 base, J lost 0 bases, and 6 bases stayed unmatched. Germline CDR1 SGHDT, CDR2 YYEEEE. CDR3 length equals 16 residues. CDR3 sequence (DNA): TGTGCCAGCAGCTTGAAGGAGGGACAGACTAACTATGGCTACACCTTC. This encodes CASSLKEGQTNYGYTF.

This clone occurred a few times. The chain links TRBV5-1 to TRBJ1-2; D gene uncertain. Per the germline V gene, CDR1 is SGHRS and CDR2 is YFSETQ. Trimming took off 0 bases at V and 8 bases at J, with 11 bases between the two ends. The CDR3 is made up of 13 amino acids. Here the CDR3 reads CASSLGEGLGYTF. The CDR3 DNA sequence: TGCGCCAGCAGCTTGGGAGAGGGCTTGGGCTACACCTTC.

J is TRBJ1-6 and V is TRBV27; the D gene is possibly TRBD1 (5 bases). CDR3 length: 12 residues. Germline V gene lookup returns CDR1 MNHEY and CDR2 SMNVEV (reference sequence). Between the trimmed V and J ends, which lost 7 bases and 9 bases, there was a span of 10 bases. The CDR3 loop is CASTWGGSPLHF. CDR3 DNA: TGTGCCAGCACTTGGGGGGGTTCACCCCTCCACTTT.

This chain links TRBV7-9 with TRBJ2-7, with TRBD1 matching over 8 bases. Trimming at V came to 5 bases and at J to 4 bases, leaving 19 bases not matched to a gene. The CDR3 is made up of 18 amino acids. The germline V gene encodes CDR1 SEHNR and CDR2 FQNEAQ (reference sequence). The CDR3 sequence is CASSPVPILGQGAYEQYF. CDR3 bases: TGTGCCAGCAGCCCAGTCCCCATCTTAGGCCAGGGGGCTTACGAGCAGTACTTC.

The chain has TRBV27 and TRBJ1-1; TRBD1 aligns across 8 bases. Germline trimming cut 6 bases from V and 5 bases from J; bases unmatched to any gene: 8. The CDR3 has 14 amino acids. CDR1 is MNHEY, CDR2 SMNVEV, per germline (reference sequence). The CDR3 DNA follows: TGTGCCAGCAGCCACGCAGGGGGCCGGACTGAAGCTTTCTTT. Protein sequence: CASSHAGGRTEAFF.

A single count supports this clone. This sequence joins TRBV6-1 and TRBJ2-7, with TRBD1 matching over 8 bases. The J segment lost 0 bases and the V segment lost 0 bases, leaving 1 base of the junction unmatched. Germline V gene data show CDR1 as MNHNS and CDR2 as SASEGT. CDR3 length equals 15 residues. This CDR3 is CASSEADRDSYEQYF. CDR3 bases: TGTGCCAGCAGTGAAGCGGACAGGGACTCCTACGAGCAGTACTTC.

The chain uses TRBV30 and TRBJ1-5; tentative D call: TRBD1 (5 bases). The V end lost 3 bases, the J end lost 2 bases, and 17 bases lay between the germline ends. The CDR3 extends over 16 amino acids. Germline-derived CDR1 and CDR2 are GTSNPN and SVGIG (reference sequence). CDR3 sequence: CAWSSFRGRGNQPQHF. The CDR3 DNA sequence: TGTGCCTGGAGCTCATTTAGGGGAAGGGGCAATCAGCCCCAGCATTTT.

In nucleotides, the CDR3 is TGTGCCACCGGCGGCGACAGTCAAGAGACCCAGTACTTC. Translating gives CATGGDSQETQYF. V and J are TRBV15 and TRBJ2-5, with D tentatively TRBD1 (5 bases). Trimming shortened V by 8 bases and J by 2 bases, and 12 bases separated the two germline ends. Germline V gene data show CDR1 as LNHNV and CDR2 as YYDKDF (reference sequence). The CDR3 extends over 13 amino acids. Filled out from reference TRBV15 and TRBJ2-5, the complete variable domain reads DAMVIQNPRYQVTQFGKPVTLSCSQTLNHNVMYWYQQKSSQAPKLLFHYYDKDFNNEADTPDNFQSRRPNTSFCFLDIRSPGLGDTAMYLCATGGDSQETQYFGPGTRLLVL.

The rearrangement joins TRBV30 to TRBJ2-1, with 9 bases matching TRBD1. V lost 4 bases to trimming and J lost 7 bases; unmatched junction nucleotides: 8. Germline V gives CDR1 GTSNPN, CDR2 SVGIG (reference sequence). The CDR3 length is 14 residues. CDR3 region: CAWTKQGAPNEQFF. In DNA, the CDR3 is TGTGCCTGGACCAAACAGGGGGCTCCGAATGAGCAGTTCTTC.

Only a few counts were recorded for this clone. The sample holds other DNA sequences that translate to the same CDR3. The V gene is TRBV5-1, the J gene TRBJ1-1; D is perhaps TRBD1 (5 bases). The germline V gene encodes CDR1 SGHRS and CDR2 YFSETQ. The CDR3 sequence is 12 residues long. V lost 0 bases to trimming and J lost 6 bases, with 6 bases between them. CDR3 DNA sequence: TGCGCCAGCAGCTTGGAAGGGGCTGAAGCTTTCTTT. It codes for CASSLEGAEAFF.

This clone was seen only once. The chain employs TRBV7-9 and TRBJ1-2, with 7 bases identical to TRBD1. The germline gives CDR1 SEHNR, CDR2 FQNEAQ (reference sequence). The V and J ends lost 2 bases and 6 bases, in that order; junction bases with no gene match: 0. The CDR3 totals 12 residues. CDR3 bases: TGTGCCAGCAGCTTAACAGGGGATGGCTACACCTTC. Translation: CASSLTGDGYTF.

The chain combines TRBV7-8 with TRBJ2-7; 10 bases are a match to TRBD2. There are 15 residues in the CDR3. The germline gives CDR1 SGHVS, CDR2 FQNEAQ. J lost 2 bases, V lost 5 bases, and 6 bases had no gene match. In nucleotides, the CDR3 is TGTGCCAGCAGCCCCCGGACTAGCGGCCCCTACGAGCAGTACTTC. Translating gives CASSPRTSGPYEQYF. The full variable domain, in which reference TRBV7-8 and TRBJ2-7 provide the parts outside the CDR3, is GAGVSQSPRYKVAKRGQDVALRCDPISGHVSLFWYQQALGQGPEFLTYFQNEAQLDKSGLPSDRFFAERPEGSVSTLKIQRTQQEDSAVYLCASSPRTSGPYEQYFGPGTRLTVT.